This TCR beta chain originates from a study of regulatory T cells in long-lasting Graves disease. This CDR3 is 15 amino acids long. In germline, CDR1 is MNHEY, CDR2 SVGEGT. Trimming took off 5 bases at V and 2 bases at J, with 13 bases between the two ends. According to the study, TCR beta libraries were built with iRepertoire HTBI primers and CDR3-region Arm-PCR. Via MiXCR, TCRdb re-called the multiplex PCR reads, giving one row per CDR3 protein. The data show a few hundred thousand distinct CDR3 sequences, around 17% seen once. Described time point: newly diagnosed GD, antithyroid drugs for less than 3 months. Extracted RNA from PBMCs served as the source of the TCR library. In this sample, this clonotype turned up many times. The data were also submitted as part of a second study, on T cells in Graves' hyperthyroidism and ophthalmopathy.

The chain recombines TRBV6-2 or TRBV6-3 with TRBJ2-1; D gene ambiguous. This clonotype was obtained from a woman aged 18-29 years with Graves disease. The material sequenced was peripheral blood mononuclear cells (PBMCs), taken at new diagnosis, from a patient treated with antithyroid drugs. CDR3 in amino acids: CASSEISLTYNEQFF. The CDR3 nucleotides read TGTGCCAGCAGTGAAATTAGCCTCACCTACAATGAGCAGTTCTTC.